This T cell receptor beta chain was identified during a study of T cells in Graves' hyperthyroidism and ophthalmopathy. Study findings and constraints: Ophthalmopathy, which appeared later, was predicted by the model a median roughly 6.5 months before onset. Within blood appeared most thyroid clonotypes that had expanded above 0.001.

V was cut by 3 bases and J by 1 base, with 16 bases left in between. The CDR3 loop spans 17 amino acids. Germline values: CDR1 LNHNV, CDR2 YYDKDF (reference sequence). This clonotype came up many times. Antigen: not known. TCR beta CDR3 region amplification was performed from RNA transcripts. With the HTBI primer set, the TCR CDR3 went through a first round of RT-PCR. One entry per CDR3 protein, called by TCRdb with MiXCR from the multiplex PCR reads. The top ten clones hold under 20% of a sample with a few hundred thousand distinct CDR3 sequences, under 60% of them seen once. Uncontrolled infections, other autoimmune diseases, pregnancy or lactation led to exclusion of patients. Clinical symptoms, serum thyroxine, TRAb, thyroid ultrasound and orbital computed tomography established diagnosis.

The rearrangement joins TRBV15 to TRBJ1-3, with D tentatively TRBD1 (6 bases). The clonotype originates from an adult woman with Graves' disease, either hyperthyroidism or ophthalmopathy (not recorded which). The sample consisted of peripheral blood or thyroid tissue (not recorded which). CDR3 DNA sequence: TGTGCCACCAGCAGGTTTCGGGACACCACTTCTGGAAACACCATATATTTT. The encoded protein is CATSRFRDTTSGNTIYF. Full variable domain (remainder filled in from reference TRBV15 and TRBJ1-3): DAMVIQNPRYQVTQFGKPVTLSCSQTLNHNVMYWYQQKSSQAPKLLFHYYDKDFNNEADTPDNFQSRRPNTSFCFLDIRSPGLGDTAMYLCATSRFRDTTSGNTIYFGEGSWLTVV.